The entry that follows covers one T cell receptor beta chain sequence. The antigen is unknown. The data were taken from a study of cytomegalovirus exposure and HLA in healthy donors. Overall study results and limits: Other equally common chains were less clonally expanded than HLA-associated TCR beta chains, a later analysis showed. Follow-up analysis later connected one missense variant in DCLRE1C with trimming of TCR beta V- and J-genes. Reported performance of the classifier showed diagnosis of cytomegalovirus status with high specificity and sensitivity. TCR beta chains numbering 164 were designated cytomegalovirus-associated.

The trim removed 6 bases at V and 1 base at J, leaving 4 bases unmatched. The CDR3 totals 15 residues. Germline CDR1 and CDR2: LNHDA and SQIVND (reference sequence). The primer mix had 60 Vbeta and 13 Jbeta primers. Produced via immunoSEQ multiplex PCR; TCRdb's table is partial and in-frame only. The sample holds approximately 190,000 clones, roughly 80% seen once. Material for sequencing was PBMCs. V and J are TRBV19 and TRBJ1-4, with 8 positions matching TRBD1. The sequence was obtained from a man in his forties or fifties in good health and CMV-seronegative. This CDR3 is CASSPGQGTNEKLFF. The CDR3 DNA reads TGTGCCAGTAGCCCTGGACAGGGAACTAATGAAAAACTGTTTTTT.